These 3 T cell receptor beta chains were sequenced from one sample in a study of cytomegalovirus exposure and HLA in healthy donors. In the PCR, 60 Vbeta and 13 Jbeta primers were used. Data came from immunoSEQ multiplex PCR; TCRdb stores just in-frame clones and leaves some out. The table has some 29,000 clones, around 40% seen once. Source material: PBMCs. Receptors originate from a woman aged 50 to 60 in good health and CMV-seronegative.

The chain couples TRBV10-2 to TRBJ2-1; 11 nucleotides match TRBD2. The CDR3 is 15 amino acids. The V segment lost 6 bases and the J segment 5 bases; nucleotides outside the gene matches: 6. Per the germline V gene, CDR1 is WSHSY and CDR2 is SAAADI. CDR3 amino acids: CASSLAGGTHNEQFF. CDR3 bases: TGCGCCAGCAGCTTAGCGGGAGGGACCCACAATGAGCAGTTCTTC.

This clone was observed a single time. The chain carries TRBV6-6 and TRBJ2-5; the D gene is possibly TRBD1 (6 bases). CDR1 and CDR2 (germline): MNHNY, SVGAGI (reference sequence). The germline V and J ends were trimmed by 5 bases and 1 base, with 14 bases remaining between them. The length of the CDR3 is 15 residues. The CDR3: CASSPGQSIQETQYF. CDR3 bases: TGTGCCAGCAGTCCTGGACAGTCTATCCAAGAGACCCAGTACTTC.

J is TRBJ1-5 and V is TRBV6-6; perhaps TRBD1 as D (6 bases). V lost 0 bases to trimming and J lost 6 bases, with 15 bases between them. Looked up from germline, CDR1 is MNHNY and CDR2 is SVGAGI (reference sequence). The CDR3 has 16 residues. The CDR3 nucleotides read TGTGCCAGCAGTTACTCGAGGGAGGGGGTGGGTCAGCCCCAGCATTTT. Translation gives CASSYSREGVGQPQHF.